Below, 8 T cell receptor beta chains from the same sample are listed, as sequenced in a study of Tregs in tolerant kidney transplant recipients. The repertoire was sequenced with immunoSEQ multiplex PCR; TCRdb's copy has only in-frame clones and lacks some. This sample's clone table lists 30,000 or so clones. Sequenced material: CD8+ T cells from blood, taken before the transplant. All receptors come from a human donor who received a combined kidney and bone marrow transplant.

Incomplete CDR3 DNA: TGTGCCAGCAGCTTCGGGGAGGGCGCAGATACG. Translation gives CASSFGEGADT. The full CDR3 sequence reads CASSFGEGADTQYF. This chain uses TRBV11-2 with TRBJ2-3; TRBD2 matches at 7 bases. Read coverage stops 3 residues before the CDR3 terminus; the germline J gene supplies the remainder. J gave up 4 bases and V 3 bases, and 4 bases lay outside the gene matches. Germline lookup yields CDR1 SGHAT and CDR2 FQNNGV. The CDR3 has 14 amino acids. The whole variable domain, remainder taken from reference TRBV11-2 and TRBJ2-3, is EAGVAQSPRYKIIEKRQSVAFWCNPISGHATLYWYQQILGQGPKLLIQFQNNGVVDDSQLPKDRFSAERLKGVDSTLKIQPAKLEDSAVYLCASSFGEGADTQYFGPGTRLTVL.

With regard to this clone: Read coverage stops 3 residues before the CDR3 terminus; the germline J gene supplies the remainder. The chain has TRBV7-6 and TRBJ2-7; 7 bases agree with TRBD2. The CDR3 runs 15 residues. The germline gives CDR1 SGHVS, CDR2 FNYEAQ. V lost 5 bases, J lost 4 bases, and 11 bases stayed unmatched. CDR3 region: CASSAKTGTKYEQYF. CDR3 DNA, as far as it was read: TGTGCCAGCAGCGCCAAAACCGGGACTAAATACGAG.

A word on this clone: The CDR3 goes on 3 residues after the read ends, and that part is filled in from the germline J gene. The chain carries TRBV6-4 and TRBJ1-2, with 9 positions matching TRBD1. The length of the CDR3 is 16 residues. Trimming cost V 2 bases and J 4 bases; bases outside gene matches: 8. CDR1 MRHNA and CDR2 SNTAGT come from the germline V gene. The CDR3 DNA, read in part, is TGTGCCAGCAGTGACAGCCCGGGACAGGGACCCTATGGC. The encoded protein is CASSDSPGQGPYG. The full CDR3 is CASSDSPGQGPYGYTF.

CDR3 loop: CASSPDRGNTIYF. Partial CDR3 DNA: TGTGCCAGCAGCCCTGACAGGGGAAACACC. J is TRBJ1-3 and V is TRBV7-3; tentatively, D is TRBD1 (6 bases). The read falls 3 residues short of the CDR3 end, and the missing part is taken from the germline J gene. V was clipped by 5 bases and J by 4 bases, with 9 bases between them. The CDR3 sequence is 13 residues long. CDR1 is SGHTA and CDR2 is FQGTGA in the germline V gene.

Concerning this clone: The read terminates 3 residues ahead of where the CDR3 ends, so the germline J gene completes it. The chain uses TRBV19 and TRBJ2-6; D not certain. Trimming stripped 10 bases from V and 4 bases from J, with 8 bases between. CDR1 is LNHDA, CDR2 SQIVND, per germline (reference sequence). The CDR3 extends over 12 amino acids. Here the CDR3 reads CATRQGANVLTF. Partial CDR3 DNA: TGTGCCACCCGTCAGGGGGCCAACGTC.

Comment on this clone: Read coverage stops 3 residues before the CDR3 terminus; the germline J gene supplies the remainder. The J gene is TRBJ2-2, the V gene TRBV29-1, with a possible D match to TRBD2 (6 bases). The CDR3 extends over 13 amino acids. Germline V gene lookup returns CDR1 SQVTM and CDR2 ANQGSEA. Trimming took off 3 bases at V and 1 base at J, with 6 bases between the two ends. CDR3 DNA, as far as it was read: TGCAGCGTTGAGGAGGGGAACACCGGGGAG. Amino acid sequence: CSVEEGNTGE. The CDR3, in full, reads CSVEEGNTGELFF.

The CDR3 here is CASKPTGRSSYEQYF. The CDR3 DNA, read in part, is TGTGCCAGCAAACCGACAGGGCGTAGCTCCTACGAG. The V and J genes are TRBV28 and TRBJ2-7; the match to TRBD1 covers 7 bases. The read is 3 residues too short to cover the CDR3 end, so that end is filled in from the germline J gene. This CDR3 contains 15 residues. The V and J ends lost 7 bases and 0 bases, in that order; junction bases with no gene match: 9. Germline loops: CDR1 MDHEN, CDR2 SYDVKM.

In regard to this clone: The read gets to within 3 residues of the CDR3 end, and the germline J gene fills in the rest. This chain uses TRBV4-1 with TRBJ2-7; D is unresolved. Germline CDR1 MGHRA, CDR2 YSYEKL. The CDR3 covers 13 residues. The V and J ends lost 2 bases and 1 base respectively, with 6 bases between them. CDR3 bases read: TGCGCCAGCAGCCAAACGGTTTCCTACGAG. Translated: CASSQTVSYE. The CDR3 as a whole reads CASSQTVSYEQYF.